This T cell receptor (beta chain) was sequenced in a study of blood T cell repertoires in COVID-19. Background on the study: Researchers got acute and convalescent COVID-19 samples from the United States, Italy and Spain. The analysed material was cDNA or gDNA that came from T cells, B-cell-depleted T cells, or PBMCs.

There are 15 residues in the CDR3. Trimming stripped 4 bases from V and 6 bases from J, with 18 bases between. CDR1 is SGDLS and CDR2 is YYNGEE in the germline V gene. In the study's own analysis: Estimated nucleated cell counts came from reference gene primer amplification. Data came from immunoSEQ multiplex PCR; TCRdb stores just in-frame clones and leaves some out. The DNA was the basis for D and trimming; V, J and clone size are from that table. The table includes around 160,000 clones, 81% detected once. The receptor comes from a man between 60 and 70 years old with active or convalescent COVID-19. The rearrangement joins TRBV9 to TRBJ2-3; D call uncertain. The sequencing input was peripheral blood. The CDR3, as DNA: TGTGCCAGCAGCCCCGTAGTGGTAGCCCCGGATACGCAGTATTTT. It yields the protein CASSPVVVAPDTQYF.